The rows below give T cell receptor beta chains drawn from one sample of a study of cytomegalovirus exposure and HLA in healthy donors. Profiling relied on immunoSEQ multiplex PCR, and the TCRdb table lists in-frame clones only, not all of them. Of 150,000 to 200,000 clones in the sample, approximately 83% were seen once. Material: PBMCs. The receptors here all came from a male donor in good health and CMV-seronegative. Each CDR3 is given with its conserved first and last residue. A D gene is named only where the DNA matches it firmly. Not every row has a clone size; where given, it reads once, few, many or a size class.

v_gene: TRBV7-2; abundance: NA; j_gene: TRBJ1-2; d_gene: TRBD1; CDR3aa: CASSLDRTGVGRQDGYTF; CDR3nt: TGTGCCAGCAGTTTAGACCGGACAGGGGTAGGGAGACAAGATGGCTACACCTTC
v_gene: TRBV7-3; abundance: NA; j_gene: TRBJ2-3; d_gene: NA; CDR3aa: CASSRKPGGRLTDTQYF; CDR3nt: TGTGCCAGCTCCCGGAAACCCGGAGGACGGTTGACAGATACGCAGTATTTT
v_gene: TRBV4-3; abundance: NA; j_gene: TRBJ2-7; d_gene: NA; CDR3aa: CASSQDTGHSYEQYF; CDR3nt: TGCGCCAGCAGCCAAGATACGGGACACTCCTACGAGCAGTACTTC
v_gene: TRBV9; abundance: NA; j_gene: TRBJ1-1; d_gene: NA; CDR3aa: CASSVGEGLHTEAFF; CDR3nt: TGTGCCAGCAGCGTAGGAGAGGGTTTGCACACTGAAGCTTTCTTT
v_gene: TRBV27; abundance: NA; j_gene: TRBJ1-1; d_gene: NA; CDR3aa: CASSLRLFTEAFF; CDR3nt: TGTGCCAGCAGTCTGAGACTCTTCACTGAAGCTTTCTTT
v_gene: TRBV18; abundance: NA; j_gene: TRBJ1-5; d_gene: NA; CDR3aa: CASSPQDIQPQHF; CDR3nt: TGTGCCAGCTCACCGCAGGACATTCAGCCCCAGCATTTT
v_gene: TRBV7-2; abundance: once; j_gene: TRBJ1-6; d_gene: TRBD1; CDR3aa: CASSPRGDKGQYSPLHF; CDR3nt: TGTGCCAGCAGCCCCAGGGGGGACAAGGGCCAGTATTCACCCCTCCACTTT
v_gene: TRBV10-3; abundance: NA; j_gene: TRBJ1-6; d_gene: TRBD1; CDR3aa: CAISEQDRSSPLHF; CDR3nt: TGTGCCATCAGTGAGCAGGACAGGAGTTCACCCCTCCACTTT
v_gene: TRBV15; abundance: NA; j_gene: TRBJ1-5; d_gene: NA; CDR3aa: CATSRDLRSGQPQHF; CDR3nt: TGTGCCACCAGCAGAGATTTGCGTTCAGGTCAGCCCCAGCATTTT
v_gene: TRBV11-2; abundance: NA; j_gene: TRBJ2-1; d_gene: TRBD1; CDR3aa: CASSLRQGSRNEQFF; CDR3nt: TGTGCCAGCAGCTTGCGACAGGGGTCTCGCAATGAGCAGTTCTTC